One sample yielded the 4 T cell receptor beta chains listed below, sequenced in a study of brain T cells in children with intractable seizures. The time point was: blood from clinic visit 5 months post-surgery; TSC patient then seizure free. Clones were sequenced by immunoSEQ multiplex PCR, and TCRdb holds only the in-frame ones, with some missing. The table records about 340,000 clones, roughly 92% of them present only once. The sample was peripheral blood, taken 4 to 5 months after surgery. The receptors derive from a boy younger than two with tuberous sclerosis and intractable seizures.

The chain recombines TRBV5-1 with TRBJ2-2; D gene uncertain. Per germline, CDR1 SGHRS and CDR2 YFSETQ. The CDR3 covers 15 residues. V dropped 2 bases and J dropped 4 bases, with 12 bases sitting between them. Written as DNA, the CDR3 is TGCGCCAGCAGCTTAACCCCGACCAGCACCGGGGAGCTGTTTTTT. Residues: CASSLTPTSTGELFF. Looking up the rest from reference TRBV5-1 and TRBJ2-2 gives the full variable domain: KAGVTQTPRYLIKTRGQQVTLSCSPISGHRSVSWYQQTPGQGLQFLFEYFSETQRNKGNFPGRFSGRQFSNSRSEMNVSTLELGDSALYLCASSLTPTSTGELFFGEGSRLTVL.

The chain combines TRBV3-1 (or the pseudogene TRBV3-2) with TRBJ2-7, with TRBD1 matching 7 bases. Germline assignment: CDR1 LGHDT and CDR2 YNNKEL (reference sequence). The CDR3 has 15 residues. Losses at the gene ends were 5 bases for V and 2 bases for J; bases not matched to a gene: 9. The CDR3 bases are TGTGCCAGCAGCTACGAACCGGGACAGACCTACGAGCAGTACTTC. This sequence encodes CASSYEPGQTYEQYF.

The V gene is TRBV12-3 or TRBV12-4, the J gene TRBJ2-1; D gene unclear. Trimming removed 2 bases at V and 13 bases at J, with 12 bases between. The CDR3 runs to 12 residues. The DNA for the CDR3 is TGTGCCAGCAGTTTAATGTTACGGGCTCAGTTCTTC. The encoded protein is CASSLMLRAQFF.

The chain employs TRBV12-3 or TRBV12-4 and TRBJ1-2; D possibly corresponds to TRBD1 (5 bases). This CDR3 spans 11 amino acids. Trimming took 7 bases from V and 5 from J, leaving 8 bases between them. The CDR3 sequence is CASMRGYGYTF. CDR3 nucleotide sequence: TGTGCCAGCATGCGGGGGTATGGCTACACCTTC.